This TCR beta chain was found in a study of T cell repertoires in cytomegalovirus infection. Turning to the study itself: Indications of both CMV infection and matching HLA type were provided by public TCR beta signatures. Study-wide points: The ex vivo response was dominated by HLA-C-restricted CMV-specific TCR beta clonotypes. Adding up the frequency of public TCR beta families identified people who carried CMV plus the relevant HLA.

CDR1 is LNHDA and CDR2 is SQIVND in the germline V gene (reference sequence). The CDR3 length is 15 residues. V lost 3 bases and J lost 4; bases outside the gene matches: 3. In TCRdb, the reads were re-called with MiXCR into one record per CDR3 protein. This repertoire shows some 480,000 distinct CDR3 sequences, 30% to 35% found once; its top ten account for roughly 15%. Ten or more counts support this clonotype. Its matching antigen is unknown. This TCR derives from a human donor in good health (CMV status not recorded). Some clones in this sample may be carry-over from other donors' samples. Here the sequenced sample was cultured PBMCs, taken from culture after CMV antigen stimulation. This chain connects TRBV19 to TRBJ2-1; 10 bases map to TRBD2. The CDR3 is CASSMLAGVYNEQFF. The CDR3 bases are TGTGCCAGTAGTATGCTAGCGGGAGTGTACAATGAGCAGTTCTTC.